The 27 T cell receptor beta chains in this list originate from one sample, sequenced in a study of shared clonotypes between healthy human individuals. TCRdb's copy holds only in-frame clones and misses some; the assay was immunoSEQ multiplex PCR. There are more than 200,000 clones in the sample; 65% to 70% occur only once, and over 8.5% lies in the top ten. The specimen was memory CD4+ T cells sorted from blood. Subset noted: CD45RA-negative fraction. These receptors all come from a man aged 30 to 45 in good health.

The chain combines TRBV5-4 with TRBJ2-1; D is unresolved. Germline V CDR1 and CDR2: SGHNT, YYREEE (reference sequence). This CDR3 is built from 12 residues. V was shortened by 3 bases and J by 9 bases, with 10 bases between the two germline ends. Here the CDR3 DNA reads TGTGCCAGCAGCTCAGATTACGGTGAGCAGTTCTTC. This encodes CASSSDYGEQFF.

This sequence joins TRBV5-4 and TRBJ2-7; 8 bases agree with TRBD2. Trimming cost V 4 bases and J 0 bases; bases outside gene matches: 3. This CDR3 comprises 14 residues. Germline CDR1 is SGHNT and CDR2 is YYREEE (reference sequence). For the CDR3, the DNA is TGTGCCAGCAGCCGGACTAGCCCCTCCTACGAGCAGTACTTC. Protein product: CASSRTSPSYEQYF.

This clone was observed a few times. This chain joins TRBV19 and TRBJ2-7; 7 nucleotides agree with TRBD1. The CDR3 has 14 residues. V lost 6 bases to trimming and J lost 2 bases; unmatched junction nucleotides: 7. The germline V gene has CDR1 LNHDA and CDR2 SQIVND (reference sequence). The CDR3 DNA is TGTGCCAGTAGCGAGGGGGCGTCGGCCTACGAGCAGTACTTC. Translated: CASSEGASAYEQYF.

This chain uses TRBV2 with TRBJ1-5, with TRBD1 as a possible D gene (6 bases). Germline CDR1 reads SNHLY; CDR2 reads FYNNEI. The CDR3 spans 14 residues. V was clipped by 6 bases and J by 1 base, with 10 bases between them. Written as DNA, the CDR3 is TGTGCCAGCAGAGGGGGGCGAAGCAATCAGCCCCAGCATTTT. This codes for CASRGGRSNQPQHF.

The rearrangement uses TRBV11-2 and TRBJ2-1; D is uncertain. The V end lost 0 bases, the J end lost 15 bases, and 12 bases lay between the germline ends. The CDR3 contains 12 residues. The germline CDR1 and CDR2 sequences are SGHAT and FQNNGV. The CDR3 DNA follows: TGTGCCAGCAGCTTAGATCGTACACGTCGGTTCTTC. It codes for CASSLDRTRRFF.

A few counts support this clone. The CDR3 DNA reads as TGTGCCAGCTCACCCGATCTGACCCAGTACTTC. Translation gives CASSPDLTQYF. This chain links TRBV18 with TRBJ2-5; D unresolved. The CDR3 totals 11 residues. V was pared by 3 bases and J by 7 bases, with 6 bases between. Germline assignment: CDR1 KGHSH and CDR2 LQKENI.

This sequence joins TRBV7-8 and TRBJ1-5; D may be TRBD1 (6 bases). V lost 5 bases, J lost 6 bases, and 14 bases lay in between. This CDR3 has 14 amino acids. From germline, CDR1 is SGHVS and CDR2 FQNEAQ. CDR3 region: CASSPRQEGQPQHF. Written as DNA, the CDR3 is TGTGCCAGCAGCCCGCGACAGGAGGGTCAGCCCCAGCATTTT.

V is TRBV12-5 and J is TRBJ2-5; TRBD1 might be the D (6 bases). V was shortened by 7 bases and J by 4 bases, with 16 bases between the two germline ends. This CDR3 contains 14 residues. Germline V CDR1 and CDR2: LGHNT, FRNRAP. In DNA form, the CDR3 reads TGTGCTAGTGCCCTGGGTGCAGGGGCAGAGACCCAGTACTTC. Its translation: CASALGAGAETQYF. The variable domain in full, with the rest retrieved from reference TRBV12-5 and TRBJ2-5, is DARVTQTPRHKVTEMGQEVTMRCQPILGHNTVFWYRQTMMQGLELLAYFRNRAPLDDSGMPKDRFSAEMPDATLATLKIQPSEPRDSAVYFCASALGAGAETQYFGPGTRLLVL.

This clone has a single count. The chain recombines TRBV6-4 with TRBJ2-1; tentatively, D is TRBD2 (6 bases). The CDR3 is 16 residues long. Per the germline V gene, CDR1 is MRHNA and CDR2 is SNTAGT. With 1 base removed from V and 7 bases from J, the gap between germline ends came to 17 bases. The CDR3: CASSDFRTTLTNEQFF. CDR3 DNA: TGTGCCAGCAGTGACTTTAGGACTACTCTTACGAATGAGCAGTTCTTC.

This chain uses TRBV12-1 with TRBJ1-1; the table's D gene call, TRBD1, was not cross checked with the DNA. TRBV12-1 counts as a pseudogene. The CDR3 is 14 amino acids. The CDR3 reads CASSFAGAHTEAFF. The CDR3 DNA reads as TGTGCCAGCAGCTTTGCGGGGGCCCACACTGAAGCTTTCTTT.

This clone was found once. This sequence joins TRBV25-1 and TRBJ2-7; 8 positions agree with TRBD1. V was clipped by 5 bases and J by 3 bases; unmatched bases: 9. This CDR3 has 15 amino acids. Looked up from germline, CDR1 is MGHDK and CDR2 is SYGVNS. The CDR3 sequence: CASSSQGAQSYEQYF. CDR3 coding DNA: TGTGCCAGCAGTTCCCAGGGGGCGCAAAGCTACGAGCAGTACTTC.

The V gene is TRBV10-3, the J gene TRBJ1-2; the D is unclear. Trimming stripped 6 bases from V and 3 bases from J, with 11 bases between. The CDR3 spans 13 residues. The V gene's germline CDR1 is ENHRY and CDR2 SYGVKD. The CDR3 protein is CAISKDGDYGYTF. As DNA, the CDR3 is TGTGCCATCAGCAAGGACGGGGACTATGGCTACACCTTC.

This clone was counted only a few times. The rearrangement joins TRBV9 to TRBJ2-1, with TRBD2 as a possible D gene (6 bases). Germline V gene data show CDR1 as SGDLS and CDR2 as YYNGEE. V lost 0 bases and J lost 0, with 10 bases in between. The CDR3 has 16 residues. For the CDR3, the DNA is TGTGCCAGCAGCGTAGTAGCGGTGAGCTCCTACAATGAGCAGTTCTTC. Its protein is CASSVVAVSSYNEQFF.

The chain uses TRBV5-5 and TRBJ2-1; D might be TRBD2 (6 bases). This CDR3 comprises 14 residues. V lost 2 bases and J lost 6, with 12 bases in between. Germline V gene data show CDR1 as SGHKS and CDR2 as YYEKEE (reference sequence). Written as DNA, the CDR3 is TGTGCCAGCAGCTTACAGCGGGCCAGCAATGAGCAGTTCTTC. Its translation: CASSLQRASNEQFF. Full variable domain (remainder filled in from reference TRBV5-5 and TRBJ2-1): DAGVTQSPTHLIKTRGQQVTLRCSPISGHKSVSWYQQVLGQGPQFIFQYYEKEERGRGNFPDRFSARQFPNYSSELNVNALLLGDSALYLCASSLQRASNEQFFGPGTRLTVL.

J is TRBJ1-4 and V is TRBV5-4, with 7 bases that match TRBD1. V dropped 3 bases and J dropped 7; count of bases not matched to a gene: 6. Germline CDR1 reads SGHNT; CDR2 reads YYREEE (reference sequence). The length of the CDR3 is 14 residues. As DNA, the CDR3 is TGTGCCAGCAGCTCCACAGGGGAGACTGAAAAACTGTTTTTT. This encodes CASSSTGETEKLFF. The variable domain in full, completed from reference TRBV5-4 and TRBJ1-4, reads ETGVTQSPTHLIKTRGQQVTLRCSSQSGHNTVSWYQQALGQGPQFIFQYYREEENGRGNFPPRFSGLQFPNYSSELNVNALELDDSALYLCASSSTGETEKLFFGSGTQLSVL.

The chain joins TRBV6-1 to TRBJ1-1, with a possible D match to TRBD1 (5 bases). This CDR3 comprises 13 residues. The V end lost 4 bases, the J end lost 3 bases, and 9 bases lay between the germline ends. Germline values: CDR1 MNHNS, CDR2 SASEGT. The CDR3 nucleotides read TGTGCCAGCAGTGCAGGGTTATACACTGAAGCTTTCTTT. Its protein is CASSAGLYTEAFF.

This rearrangement joins TRBV11-2 to TRBJ2-2; D is unclear. CDR3 length equals 14 residues. CDR1 and CDR2 (germline): SGHAT, FQNNGV. The ends were cut back, 2 bases at V and 4 bases at J, with 8 bases in the middle. The CDR3 region is CASSLQVGTGELFF. The CDR3 bases are TGTGCCAGCAGCTTACAGGTTGGCACCGGGGAGCTGTTTTTT.

This chain joins TRBV7-9 and TRBJ2-7; maybe TRBD1 (6 bases). The length of the CDR3 is 13 residues. Germline V lookup: CDR1 SEHNR, CDR2 FQNEAQ (reference sequence). V shed 3 bases and J shed 5 bases, with 11 bases lying between them. CDR3 coding DNA: TGTGCCAGCAGCTTTAGAGGGGGAAACGAGCAGTACTTC. Encoded protein: CASSFRGGNEQYF. Full variable domain (rest looked up from reference TRBV7-9 and TRBJ2-7): DTGVSQNPRHKITKRGQNVTFRCDPISEHNRLYWYRQTLGQGPEFLTYFQNEAQLEKSRLLSDRFSAERPKGSFSTLEIQRTEQGDSAMYLCASSFRGGNEQYFGPGTRLTVT.

The rearrangement uses TRBV29-1 and TRBJ2-7, with unresolved D. The CDR3 has 12 amino acids. CDR1 SQVTM and CDR2 ANQGSEA come from the germline V gene. Trimming pared 4 bases from V and 3 bases from J, leaving 10 bases between. CDR3 sequence reads: CSVAAQNYEQYF. In DNA, the CDR3 is TGCAGCGTTGCAGCTCAAAACTACGAGCAGTACTTC.

Turning to this clone: Distinct nucleotide sequences in the sample also encode this CDR3. The J gene is TRBJ2-7, the V gene TRBV5-4; no clear D. CDR3 length: 14 residues. V was clipped by 0 bases and J by 0 bases, with 7 bases between them. Germline V gene sequence: CDR1 SGHNT, CDR2 YYREEE (reference sequence). CDR3 in DNA: TGTGCCAGCAGCTTGGGGTCGGTCTCCTACGAGCAGTACTTC. Translating it yields CASSLGSVSYEQYF.

The chain joins TRBV11-2 to TRBJ1-1; 10 bases fit TRBD1. The germline V gene encodes CDR1 SGHAT and CDR2 FQNNGV. The CDR3 has 19 amino acids. Germline trimming cut 1 base from V and 7 bases from J; bases unmatched to any gene: 18. This CDR3 reads CASSLGRGGQGFDGVEAFF. The DNA for the CDR3 is TGTGCCAGCAGCTTAGGTAGAGGGGGACAGGGGTTTGACGGGGTTGAAGCTTTCTTT.

This clone has more than one count but fewer than ten. The chain links TRBV2 to TRBJ2-3; tentatively, D is TRBD2 (6 bases). Germline assignment: CDR1 SNHLY and CDR2 FYNNEI. The CDR3 is made up of 14 amino acids. V was cut by 6 bases and J by 3 bases, with 13 bases left in between. The CDR3, as DNA: TGTGCCAGCAGCACCTTGGCGGGAACAGATACGCAGTATTTT. Its protein is CASSTLAGTDTQYF.

V is TRBV9 and J is TRBJ2-3; TRBD2 matches 7 bases. This CDR3 comprises 16 residues. Germline values: CDR1 SGDLS, CDR2 YYNGEE. The J segment lost 1 base and the V segment lost 4 bases, leaving 9 bases of the junction unmatched. The CDR3 sequence: CASSPRTSRGTDTQYF. Here the CDR3 DNA reads TGTGCCAGCAGCCCTAGGACTAGTAGGGGCACAGATACGCAGTATTTT.

The chain uses TRBV7-2 and TRBJ2-1, with TRBD2 matching over 13 bases. Germline loops: CDR1 SGHTA, CDR2 FQGNSA. The CDR3 sequence is 19 residues long. The J segment lost 0 bases and the V segment lost 5 bases, leaving 10 bases of the junction unmatched. CDR3 residues: CASSRKGTSGTISYNEQFF. The CDR3 DNA is TGTGCCAGCAGCCGAAAGGGGACTAGCGGGACGATCTCCTACAATGAGCAGTTCTTC. Complete variable domain (other parts from reference TRBV7-2 and TRBJ2-1): GAGVSQSPSNKVTEKGKDVELRCDPISGHTALYWYRQSLGQGLEFLIYFQGNSAPDKSGLPSDRFSAERTGGSVSTLTIQRTQQEDSAVYLCASSRKGTSGTISYNEQFFGPGTRLTVL.

The chain has TRBV20-1 and TRBJ2-7; unclear D gene. The V gene lost 3 bases and the J gene lost 9 bases, with 12 bases spanning the gap. CDR3 length: 11 residues. Looked up from germline, CDR1 is DFQATT and CDR2 is SNEGSKA (reference sequence). CDR3 sequence: CSARIGPSQYF. For the CDR3, the DNA is TGCAGTGCTAGGATCGGACCTTCGCAGTACTTC.

The chain recombines TRBV6-5 with TRBJ2-7; no clear D. Germline CDR1 reads MNHEY; CDR2 reads SVGAGI. CDR3 length: 13 amino acids. The ends were cut back, 5 bases at V and 0 bases at J, with 8 bases in the middle. CDR3 amino acids: CASSATDSYEQYF. CDR3 DNA sequence: TGTGCCAGCAGTGCGACGGACTCCTACGAGCAGTACTTC.

This clone was found a few times. The rearrangement uses TRBV27 and TRBJ1-2, with a possible D match to TRBD1 (6 bases). Trimming took off 4 bases at V and 4 bases at J, with 7 bases between the two ends. Germline V CDR1 and CDR2: MNHEY, SMNVEV (reference sequence). The CDR3 length is 12 residues. The CDR3 region is CASSSQGYGYTF. CDR3 nucleotide sequence: TGTGCCAGCAGTTCACAGGGCTATGGCTACACCTTC.